The 8 T cell receptor beta chains reported below all come from one sample, sequenced in a study of blood T cells in healthy people across ages. Using a J-beta primer mix together with a sample-barcoded 5' primer, a second PCR was run for roughly 7 to 11 cycles. Each CDR3 protein is one row after TCRdb ran MiXCR on the 5' RACE reads. Among some 1.4 million distinct CDR3 sequences, about 43% were seen once, and the ten largest hold approximately 7.9%. The specimen was blood. These receptors came from a woman between 18 and 29 years old in good health.

The chain combines TRBV6-5 with TRBJ2-3; D unclear. Germline values: CDR1 MNHEY, CDR2 SVGAGI. The CDR3 is 15 amino acids. The ends were cut back, 4 bases at V and 4 bases at J, with 15 bases in the middle. As DNA, the CDR3 is TGTGCCAGCAGTTTGACTTGGGAATCCCCAGATACGCAGTATTTT. Translated: CASSLTWESPDTQYF.

This rearrangement joins TRBV6-5 to TRBJ2-4, with 10 bases matching TRBD2. The J call is in doubt because the DNA end fits TRBJ2-7 better. This CDR3 is built from 17 residues. Germline V gene data show CDR1 as MNHEY and CDR2 as SVGAGI. CDR3 loop: CASSYSLAGAFSYEQYF. Written as DNA, the CDR3 is TGTGCCAGCAGTTACTCGCTAGCGGGAGCGTTCTCCTACGAGCAGTACTTC.

V usage is TRBV29-1 and J usage is TRBJ2-7; D is unclear. This CDR3 has 14 amino acids. Trimming pared 4 bases from V and 8 bases from J, leaving 21 bases between. The germline gives CDR1 SQVTM, CDR2 ANQGSEA. CDR3 DNA sequence: TGCAGCGTTGGCGACCAGGTACCCCATTTACAGCAGTACTTC. Residues: CSVGDQVPHLQQYF.

The rearrangement uses TRBV27 and TRBJ1-5; D gene unclear. Trimming stripped 3 bases from V and 6 bases from J, with 15 bases between. CDR3 length: 15 amino acids. Germline-derived CDR1 and CDR2 are MNHEY and SMNVEV (reference sequence). CDR3 nucleotides: TGTGCCAGCAGTTTCTCGGAAAGAAGGGCTCAGCCCCAGCATTTT. Its translation: CASSFSERRAQPQHF.

This chain joins TRBV12-3 or TRBV12-4 and TRBJ2-3; TRBD1 matches at 7 bases. The CDR3 is made up of 14 amino acids. V lost 6 bases to trimming and J lost 2 bases; unmatched junction nucleotides: 5. Here the CDR3 reads CASSIDRDTDTQYF. DNA of the CDR3: TGTGCCAGCAGCATTGACAGGGACACAGATACGCAGTATTTT.

Of note for this clonotype: One end of the junction fails to match germline, which may point to a read error. J is TRBJ1-2 and V is TRBV30; a possible D gene is TRBD1 (5 bases). Germline loops: CDR1 GTSNPN, CDR2 SVGIG (reference sequence). The CDR3 has 15 amino acids. The CDR3 DNA reads TGTGCCTGGAGTGTACTGGCGGGGCTCGACTATGGCCACACCTTC. Its translation: CAWSVLAGLDYGHTF.

V and J are TRBV28 and TRBJ2-4; D unresolved. The DNA end is more similar to TRBJ2-5, so the J call may be wrong. CDR1 is MDHEN, CDR2 SYDVKM, per germline. The CDR3 contains 13 residues. CDR3 residues: CASSVGSIETQYF. In nucleotides, the CDR3 is TGTGCCAGCAGTGTGGGCAGCATCGAGACCCAGTACTTC.

This clonotype was counted a few times. This chain links TRBV5-1 with TRBJ2-3, with D tentatively TRBD1 (5 bases). Looked up from germline, CDR1 is SGHRS and CDR2 is YFSETQ. This CDR3 region has 16 residues. V was pared by 4 bases and J by 2 bases, with 17 bases between. CDR3 residues: CASSANPRAPTDTQYF. The CDR3, as DNA: TGCGCCAGCAGCGCCAACCCCAGGGCCCCCACAGATACGCAGTATTTT.